A selection of T cell receptor beta chains follows, all from one sample in a study of T cell responses to AZD1222 COVID-19 vaccine. Sequencing was performed with immunoSEQ multiplex PCR; in TCRdb, only in-frame clones are kept and a portion is missing. The table has 95,000 to 120,000 clones, about 86% seen once. The specimen comprised peripheral blood, sampled on day 0 of AZD1222 vaccination. The receptors derive from an adult in good health. Each CDR3 is given without its conserved first and last residue. The D gene is left open where the match is weak. Size is stated for part of the rows, as once, few or many counts, or as a class when the clone is expanded.

D	V	size	J	CDR3
TRBD1	TRBV7-9	-	TRBJ2-5	ASSTGAGETQY
TRBD1	TRBV5-6	-	TRBJ2-1	ASSFLPRTGTGGNEQF
-	TRBV7-8	-	TRBJ2-7	ASSLRSELYEQY
-	TRBV5-4	-	TRBJ1-1	ASSSKGGANTEAF
-	TRBV30	-	TRBJ1-4	AWSGGNEKLF
TRBD1	TRBV6-7	-	TRBJ1-5	GEVTGTVSYSNQPQH
TRBD2	TRBV5-1	-	TRBJ2-2	ASSLEAGGPLSGELF
-	TRBV5-1	-	TRBJ1-2	ASSSGTLNGYT
-	TRBV5-6	-	TRBJ1-2	ASSTNYGYT
TRBD2	TRBV2	-	TRBJ2-2	ASRGLAGGNTGELF
-	TRBV4-2	-	TRBJ2-1	ASSQGVARNEQF
-	TRBV7-9	-	TRBJ1-1	ASSLDTQGEAF
TRBD2	TRBV7-2	-	TRBJ2-3	ASRRSTSGGPTQY
-	TRBV12-3/TRBV12-4	-	TRBJ2-3	ASTGEADTQY
TRBD2	TRBV12-3/TRBV12-4	few	TRBJ2-7	ASSWTSSYEQY
-	TRBV7-9	-	TRBJ1-2	ASSPHLLNYGYT
-	TRBV5-1	-	TRBJ2-1	ASSLAGRRTPYNEQF
-	TRBV25-1	once	TRBJ2-2	ASSEYQSPQMNTGELF
-	TRBV7-9	-	TRBJ1-4	ASSLEGGRVKLF
-	TRBV5-1	-	TRBJ1-2	ASHMSTQLNYGYT
TRBD2	TRBV10-2	-	TRBJ2-5	ASSPGGEETQY
-	TRBV28	-	TRBJ2-5	ASSFSAATGSQETQY